This T cell receptor (beta chain) was captured by sequencing in a study of B cell selection in AIRE deficiency. Broader study findings: Tconv and Treg cells from AIRE-deficient patients resembled healthy donors in TCRBV usage, CDR3 length and diversity.

In germline, CDR1 is MDHEN, CDR2 SYDVKM. CDR3 size: 14 residues. J lost 1 base, V lost 6 bases, and 3 bases had no gene match. Original data processing: Pooled Tregs gave roughly 6x10^4 patient and about 100,000 donor TCRbeta sequences. TCRdb keeps only in-frame clones here, not all; method: immunoSEQ multiplex PCR. D and trimming were read from the DNA, whereas the V and J calls and clone size are those reported in that table. The repertoire holds 15,000 or so clones, with around 93% as singletons. About this clone: Its antigen is not identified.

Regulatory T cells were sorted as CD4+CD25hiCD127low/negative cells. The genes are TRBV28 and TRBJ1-1; 9 positions agree with TRBD1. Sequenced: Tregs sorted from PBMCs. The sequence derives from a human donor with AIRE deficiency. This CDR3 reads CASRWTGANTEAFF. The CDR3 DNA sequence: TGTGCCAGCAGATGGACAGGGGCGAACACTGAAGCTTTCTTT.